This TCR beta chain was documented in a study of T cell repertoires in cytomegalovirus infection. Via MiXCR, TCRdb re-called the reads, giving one row per CDR3 protein. This sample yields fewer than 700,000 distinct CDR3 sequences, of which around 24% are seen a single time; 7% to 9% belongs to the top ten. The CDR3 runs to 16 residues. The V gene lost 11 bases and the J gene lost 1 base, with 23 bases spanning the gap. Germline V gene lookup returns CDR1 ENHRY and CDR2 SYGVKD. This sequence was found in a human donor in good health (CMV status not recorded). Some clones in this sample may be carry-over from other donors' samples. Sequenced input: CD8+ T cells from PBMCs. The rearrangement links TRBV10-3 to TRBJ1-1; D gene ambiguous. The CDR3: CAVLNGYSPGNTEAFF. The DNA of the CDR3 is TGTGCCGTCTTAAACGGGTACAGTCCTGGGAACACTGAAGCTTTCTTT.